These 30 T cell receptor beta chains were all obtained from the same sample, sequenced in a study of blood T cell repertoires in COVID-19. The repertoire was sequenced with immunoSEQ multiplex PCR; TCRdb's copy has only in-frame clones and lacks some. There are more than 200,000 clones in the sample; around 87% occur only once, and about 1.6% lies in the top ten. The sample taken for sequencing was PBMCs or T cells enriched from blood (not recorded which). The source is a woman between 50 and 59 years old who had recovered from COVID-19.

This clone occurred a few times. This rearrangement joins TRBV10-3 to TRBJ1-5, with D maybe TRBD1 (6 bases). The V end lost 2 bases, the J end lost 4 bases, and 9 bases lay between the germline ends. This CDR3 is 14 amino acids long. Germline loops: CDR1 ENHRY, CDR2 SYGVKD. The CDR3 region is CAISEQGSNQPQHF. In nucleotides, the CDR3 is TGTGCCATCAGTGAGCAGGGGTCTAATCAGCCCCAGCATTTT.

The chain uses TRBV6-2 or TRBV6-3 and TRBJ2-1, with a weak D call TRBD2 (5 bases). This CDR3 is built from 12 residues. Trimming took 5 bases from V and 7 from J, leaving 9 bases between them. The germline CDR1 and CDR2 sequences are MNHEY and SVGEGT. As DNA, the CDR3 is TGTGCCAGCAGTGGCCGGACTAATGAGCAGTTCTTC. Encoded protein: CASSGRTNEQFF.

This chain connects TRBV6-5 to TRBJ2-3; the match to TRBD2 covers 14 bases. V dropped 2 bases and J dropped 5; count of bases not matched to a gene: 0. The germline CDR1 and CDR2 sequences are MNHEY and SVGAGI. The CDR3 spans 15 residues. CDR3 in amino acids: CASSYGTSGRDTQYF. CDR3 coding DNA: TGTGCCAGCAGTTACGGGACTAGCGGGAGAGATACGCAGTATTTT.

With respect to this clone: Other DNA sequences in the sample encode the same CDR3. V and J are TRBV6-5 and TRBJ1-5, with D possibly matching TRBD1 (5 bases). Deletions cut 6 bases from V and 0 bases from J, with 9 bases between. Germline CDR1 reads MNHEY; CDR2 reads SVGAGI. The CDR3 covers 14 residues. This chain's CDR3 is CASRGRGSNQPQHF. CDR3 bases: TGTGCCAGCAGGGGGCGCGGTAGCAATCAGCCCCAGCATTTT.

The chain couples TRBV9 to TRBJ2-5; 8 nucleotides match TRBD1. V shed 4 bases and J 6 bases; nucleotides not matched to a gene: 5. The CDR3 consists of 13 residues. Germline loops: CDR1 SGDLS, CDR2 YYNGEE. The CDR3 nucleotides are TGTGCCAGCAGCCTTACAGGGGGGAAGACCCAGTACTTC. It codes for CASSLTGGKTQYF.

The chain has TRBV30 and TRBJ1-5, with D possibly matching TRBD1 (5 bases). Germline lookup yields CDR1 GTSNPN and CDR2 SVGIG (reference sequence). V was pared by 2 bases and J by 6 bases, with 20 bases between. The CDR3 has 16 residues. Here the CDR3 reads CAWSTHRDGGIQPQHF. The CDR3 DNA sequence: TGTGCCTGGAGTACCCATCGGGACGGGGGGATTCAGCCCCAGCATTTT.

For this clone: The junction does not match germline at one end; this may be a read error. The chain combines TRBV7-7 with TRBJ2-1, with 14 bases that match TRBD2. Germline values: CDR1 SSHAT, CDR2 FNYEAQ (reference sequence). This CDR3 spans 17 amino acids. CDR3 sequence reads: CASSLGLAGDRYNEQFF. For the CDR3, the DNA is TGTGCTAGCAGCCTGGGACTAGCGGGAGACAGATACAATGAGCAGTTCTTC.

The chain is built from TRBV28 and TRBJ1-2, with 9 bases matching TRBD1. The V segment lost 4 bases and the J segment 8 bases; nucleotides outside the gene matches: 8. Germline V gene lookup returns CDR1 MDHEN and CDR2 SYDVKM. This CDR3 comprises 14 residues. CDR3 nucleotide sequence: TGTGCCAGCAGTTCGGGACAGGGCGAAGGGGGCTACACCTTC. It codes for CASSSGQGEGGYTF.

The V gene is TRBV28, the J gene TRBJ2-7; 12 bases map to TRBD2. The CDR3 loop spans 17 amino acids. V was pared by 4 bases and J by 3 bases, with 10 bases of the junction left unmatched. CDR1 is MDHEN and CDR2 is SYDVKM in the germline V gene. CDR3 nucleotide sequence: TGTGCCAGCAGTTCCCGTCCTAGCGGGAGGGCCGTCTACGAGCAGTACTTC. It codes for CASSSRPSGRAVYEQYF.

J is TRBJ1-1 and V is TRBV5-1; D gene unclear. Trimming took 4 bases from V and 0 from J, leaving 10 bases between them. Germline CDR1 reads SGHRS; CDR2 reads YFSETQ. The CDR3 extends over 14 amino acids. The CDR3 nucleotides are TGCGCCAGCAGCCAGACACGGATGAACACTGAAGCTTTCTTT. Residues: CASSQTRMNTEAFF. The whole variable domain, remainder taken from reference TRBV5-1 and TRBJ1-1, is KAGVTQTPRYLIKTRGQQVTLSCSPISGHRSVSWYQQTPGQGLQFLFEYFSETQRNKGNFPGRFSGRQFSNSRSEMNVSTLELGDSALYLCASSQTRMNTEAFFGQGTRLTVV.

The DNA for the CDR3 is TGTGCCAGCAGCGTGGGCGGGAGCGCCTACAATGAGCAGTTCTTC. Translation: CASSVGGSAYNEQFF. The genes are TRBV9 and TRBJ2-1, with 7 bases fitting TRBD2. Trimming removed 2 bases from V and 2 bases from J; junction bases left unmatched: 4. The CDR3 has 15 amino acids. Germline V gene sequence: CDR1 SGDLS, CDR2 YYNGEE.

The genes are TRBV10-3 and TRBJ2-1; 9 nucleotides align to TRBD2. Germline CDR1 ENHRY, CDR2 SYGVKD. The CDR3 is made up of 13 amino acids. V was pared by 10 bases and J by 4 bases, with 5 bases of the junction left unmatched. The CDR3 region is CATRTSEYNEQFF. For the CDR3, the DNA is TGTGCCACCAGGACTAGCGAATACAATGAGCAGTTCTTC.

The rearrangement links TRBV5-4 to TRBJ2-1, with 9 bases fitting TRBD1. Losses at the gene ends were 5 bases for V and 7 bases for J; bases not matched to a gene: 10. Germline CDR1 and CDR2: SGHNT and YYREEE (reference sequence). The CDR3 is 15 amino acids. CDR3 sequence: CASSPGDRDGNEQFF. Here the CDR3 DNA reads TGTGCCAGCAGTCCCGGGGACAGGGATGGAAATGAGCAGTTCTTC.

V and J are TRBV28 and TRBJ1-2; perhaps TRBD1 as D (5 bases). V was shortened by 6 bases and J by 4 bases, with 12 bases between the two germline ends. Germline CDR1 and CDR2: MDHEN and SYDVKM. This CDR3 is 13 amino acids long. CDR3: CASSQGLIYGYTF. The CDR3, as DNA: TGTGCCAGCAGCCAGGGACTGATCTATGGCTACACCTTC.

The chain uses TRBV27 and TRBJ2-1, with D perhaps TRBD2 (5 bases). CDR3 length: 15 amino acids. Trimming took 5 bases from V and 5 from J, leaving 16 bases between them. Germline CDR1 and CDR2: MNHEY and SMNVEV (reference sequence). CDR3 nucleotides: TGTGCCAGCAGTCCCCGAGGGTTTGACCACAATGAGCAGTTCTTC. Its protein product is CASSPRGFDHNEQFF.

This chain connects TRBV11-2 to TRBJ2-1, with 8 bases matching TRBD2. J gave up 7 bases and V 2 bases, and 7 bases lay outside the gene matches. The germline V gene has CDR1 SGHAT and CDR2 FQNNGV. The CDR3 length is 15 residues. The CDR3 loop reads CASSLTGGPGNEQFF. In nucleotides, the CDR3 is TGTGCCAGCAGCTTAACGGGAGGGCCGGGGAATGAGCAGTTCTTC.

The V and J genes are TRBV7-6 and TRBJ1-1; 9 bases fit TRBD1. V lost 5 bases to trimming and J lost 3 bases; unmatched junction nucleotides: 4. The CDR3 covers 14 residues. Germline lookup yields CDR1 SGHVS and CDR2 FNYEAQ. CDR3 sequence: CASSLTGGHTEAFF. The CDR3 DNA sequence: TGTGCCAGCAGCCTAACAGGGGGCCACACTGAAGCTTTCTTT.

This chain joins TRBV27 and TRBJ2-1; D not certain. Trimming removed 1 base at V and 0 bases at J, with 10 bases between. CDR1 is MNHEY, CDR2 SMNVEV, per germline (reference sequence). The CDR3 contains 16 residues. CDR3 residues: CASSLLTPSSYNEQFF. As DNA, the CDR3 is TGTGCCAGCAGTTTATTGACTCCAAGCTCCTACAATGAGCAGTTCTTC.

The rearrangement uses TRBV18 and TRBJ1-1; 8 bases match TRBD1. Germline V gene data show CDR1 as KGHSH and CDR2 as LQKENI. The CDR3 is made up of 14 amino acids. The V and J ends lost 6 bases and 4 bases, in that order; junction bases with no gene match: 7. The CDR3 DNA follows: TGTGCCAGCTCGCCCAGACAGGGGTTCACTGAAGCTTTCTTT. Protein product: CASSPRQGFTEAFF. Full variable domain (remainder filled in from reference TRBV18 and TRBJ1-1): NAGVMQNPRHLVRRRGQEARLRCSPMKGHSHVYWYRQLPEEGLKFMVYLQKENIIDESGMPKERFSAEFPKEGPSILRIQQVVRGDSAAYFCASSPRQGFTEAFFGQGTRLTVV.

The sample holds one count of this clone. This chain connects TRBV15 to TRBJ2-3, with D perhaps TRBD2 (6 bases). The V gene lost 1 base and the J gene lost 0 bases, with 17 bases spanning the gap. Germline lookup yields CDR1 LNHNV and CDR2 YYDKDF (reference sequence). The CDR3 is 18 amino acids. CDR3: CATSRVKGGDPSTDTQYF. CDR3 nucleotide sequence: TGTGCCACCAGCAGAGTTAAGGGAGGTGATCCTAGCACAGATACGCAGTATTTT.

The CDR3 DNA sequence: TGTGCCAGCAGCACGGGCAGGGGGTACGAGCAGTACTTC. Translating gives CASSTGRGYEQYF. The chain joins TRBV7-2 to TRBJ2-7; 7 bases fit TRBD1. Germline values: CDR1 SGHTA, CDR2 FQGNSA. The ends lost 5 bases at V and 4 bases at J; junction bases unmatched: 5. The CDR3 runs to 13 residues.

The table lists this clone with a count of one. The chain couples TRBV9 to TRBJ1-3, with D possibly being TRBD1 (6 bases). The V end lost 4 bases, the J end lost 1 base, and 15 bases lay between the germline ends. Germline assignment: CDR1 SGDLS and CDR2 YYNGEE. This CDR3 contains 16 residues. The CDR3 coding sequence is TGTGCCAGCAGCACGTCGGACAGTGGGTCTGGAAACACCATATATTTT. Its translation is CASSTSDSGSGNTIYF.

The V and J genes are TRBV28 and TRBJ1-2, with 7 bases matching TRBD1. Per the germline V gene, CDR1 is MDHEN and CDR2 is SYDVKM. Trimming cost V 4 bases and J 4 bases; bases outside gene matches: 3. This CDR3 has 13 residues. CDR3 sequence reads: CASSSGQSYGYTF. DNA of the CDR3: TGTGCCAGCAGTTCGGGACAGAGCTATGGCTACACCTTC.

This clone was recorded only once. The chain couples TRBV7-3 to TRBJ1-6; 7 bases fit TRBD1. Germline V gene lookup returns CDR1 SGHTA and CDR2 FQGTGA. The CDR3 covers 14 residues. Trimming took 4 bases from V and 7 from J; bases not matched to a gene: 4. The CDR3: CASSSGGGNSPLHF. The DNA for the CDR3 is TGTGCCAGCAGCTCAGGGGGTGGAAATTCACCCCTCCACTTT.

This clone appeared a single time. The J gene is TRBJ2-3, the V gene TRBV5-1; the match to TRBD1 covers 9 bases. The V and J ends lost 3 bases and 4 bases, in that order; junction bases with no gene match: 12. The CDR3 length is 17 residues. In germline, CDR1 is SGHRS, CDR2 YFSETQ. The CDR3 region is CASSSSRSGQGPDTQYF. DNA of the CDR3: TGCGCCAGCAGCTCCTCCCGGAGTGGACAGGGGCCAGATACGCAGTATTTT.

About this clone itself: The junction differs from germline at one of its ends, possibly a read error. V and J are TRBV6-5 and TRBJ1-2; no reliable D call. Per germline, CDR1 MNHEY and CDR2 SVGAGI. This CDR3 contains 10 residues. CDR3 region: CASSYYGYTF. Here the CDR3 DNA reads TGTGCCAGCAGCTACTATGGCTACACCTTC.

This clone was seen many times. This likely comes from a read error, as the CDR3 has no conserved phenylalanine or tryptophan at its end. It is unclear where the CDR3 begins or ends on the DNA, so no DNA is shown, and the CDR3 is as TCRdb lists it. J is TRBJ1-4 and V is TRBV6-5. Germline V CDR1 and CDR2: MNHEY, SVGAGI. The CDR3 spans 13 residues, counting both ends. The CDR3 reads CARSPNQEPAPAG.

The V gene is TRBV7-8, the J gene TRBJ2-3; 7 bases match TRBD1. The ends lost 2 bases at V and 0 bases at J; junction bases unmatched: 17. Germline CDR1 reads SGHVS; CDR2 reads FQNEAQ. The CDR3 totals 20 residues. CDR3 DNA: TGTGCCAGCAGCTTAACGCATGGGGGACAGTATAATCCTAGCACAGATACGCAGTATTTT. It is translated as CASSLTHGGQYNPSTDTQYF.

The rearrangement uses TRBV18 and TRBJ1-1, with D perhaps matching TRBD1 (5 bases). Germline CDR1 reads KGHSH; CDR2 reads LQKENI. This CDR3 spans 17 amino acids. The ends were cut back, 6 bases at V and 4 bases at J, with 24 bases in the middle. CDR3 DNA: TGTGCCAGCTCGCAGTCCTCGGCGGCGGGACGGGTCACTGAAGCTTTCTTT. It specifies CASSQSSAAGRVTEAFF.

The CDR3 bases are TGCGCCAGCAGCCCGGGACAGGCTAATGGAAACACCATATATTTT. It translates to CASSPGQANGNTIYF. The rearrangement uses TRBV5-1 and TRBJ1-3; 8 positions match TRBD1. CDR3 length: 15 amino acids. Germline CDR1 and CDR2: SGHRS and YFSETQ. Trimming took 4 bases from V and 3 from J; bases not matched to a gene: 6.